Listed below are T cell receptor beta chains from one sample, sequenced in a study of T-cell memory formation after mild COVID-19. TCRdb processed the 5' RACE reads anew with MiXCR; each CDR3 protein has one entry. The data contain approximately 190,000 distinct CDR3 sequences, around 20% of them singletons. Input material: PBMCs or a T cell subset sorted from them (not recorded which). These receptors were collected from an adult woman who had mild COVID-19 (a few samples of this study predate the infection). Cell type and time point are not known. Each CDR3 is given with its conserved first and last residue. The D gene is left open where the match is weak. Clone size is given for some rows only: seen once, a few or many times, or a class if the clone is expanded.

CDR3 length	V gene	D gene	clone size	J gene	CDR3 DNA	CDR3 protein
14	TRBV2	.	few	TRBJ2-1	TGTGCCAGCCGTCGGTCGAGCTCCTACAATGAGCAGTTCTTC	CASRRSSSYNEQFF
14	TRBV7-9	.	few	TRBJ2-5	TGTGCCAGCAGCCCCCGAGCTGCTCAAGAGACCCAGTACTTC	CASSPRAAQETQYF
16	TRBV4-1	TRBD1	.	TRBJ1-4	TGCGCCAGCAGCCAACGGACAGGGGTGGTAAATGAAAAACTGTTTTTT	CASSQRTGVVNEKLFF
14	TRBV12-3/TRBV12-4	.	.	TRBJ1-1	TGTGCCAGTAGCCGGGGACACCTGAACACTGAAGCTTTCTTT	CASSRGHLNTEAFF
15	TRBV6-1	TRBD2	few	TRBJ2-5	TGTGCCAGCAGTGAAACCCTAGCGGGAGGTGAGACCCAGTACTTC	CASSETLAGGETQYF
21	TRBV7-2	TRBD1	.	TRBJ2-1	TGTGCCAGCAGCTTCACTGCCTACCGAGCAGCCACCGGACAGGGCTACAATGAGCAGTTCTTC	CASSFTAYRAATGQGYNEQFF
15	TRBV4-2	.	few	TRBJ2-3	TGTGCCAGCAGCCAAGCCCAGGGGGGGGCAGATACGCAGTATTTT	CASSQAQGGADTQYF
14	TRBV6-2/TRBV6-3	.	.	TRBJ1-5	TGTGCCAGCAGTTACGCGGGGGGCAATCAGCCCCAGCATTTT	CASSYAGGNQPQHF
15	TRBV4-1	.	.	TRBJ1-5	TGCGCCAGCAGCCACCGACCCGGTGTAGATCAGCCCCAGCATTTT	CASSHRPGVDQPQHF
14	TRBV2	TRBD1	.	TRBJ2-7	TGTGCCAGCAGTGAACGCCAGGGGGCTAACGAGCAGTACTTC	CASSERQGANEQYF
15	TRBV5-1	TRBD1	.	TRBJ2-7	TGCGCCAGCAGCTGGGGGGACAGGGACGTGTCCGAGCAGTACTTC	CASSWGDRDVSEQYF
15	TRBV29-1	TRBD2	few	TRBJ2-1	TGCAGCGTCGCGGGGACTAGTACTTCCTACAATGAGCAGTTCTTC	CSVAGTSTSYNEQFF
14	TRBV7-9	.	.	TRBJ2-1	TGTGCCAGCAGCCCCTCCCCCGAGCCCTCGGTGCAGTTCTTC	CASSPSPEPSVQFF
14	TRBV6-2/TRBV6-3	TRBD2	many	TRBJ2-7	TGTGCCAGCACCCGGACTAGCGGGAGTTACGAGCAGTACTTC	CASTRTSGSYEQYF
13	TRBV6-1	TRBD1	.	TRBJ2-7	TGTGCCAGCAACGGGGCAGGGGGCTACGAGCAGTACTTC	CASNGAGGYEQYF
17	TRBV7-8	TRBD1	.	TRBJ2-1	TGTGCCAGCAGCCTAACCCACCGGGACAGGGCTAGCTATGAGCAGTTCTTC	CASSLTHRDRASYEQFF
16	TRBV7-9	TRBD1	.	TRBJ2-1	TGTGCCAGCAGCCAAGCCGGGACAGGGGGTGACAATGAGCAGTTCTTC	CASSQAGTGGDNEQFF
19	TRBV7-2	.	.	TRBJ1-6	TGTGCCAGCAGCTTAGCGGGACACCTTAAAGGGGCAAGTAATTCACCCCTCCACTTT	CASSLAGHLKGASNSPLHF
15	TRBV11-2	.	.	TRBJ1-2	TGTGCCAGCAGCTTAGAAGGGGCCAGCAACTATGGCTACACCTTC	CASSLEGASNYGYTF
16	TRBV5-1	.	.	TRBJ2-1	TGCGCCAGCAGCTCCGGGGGTTCTCTCTCCTACAATGAGCAGTTCTTC	CASSSGGSLSYNEQFF
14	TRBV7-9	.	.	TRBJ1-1	TGTGCCAGCAGCTTAGGGTTCGTGAACACTGAAGCTTTCTTT	CASSLGFVNTEAFF
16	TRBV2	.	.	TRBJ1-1	TGTGCCAGCAGTGGATCCTCCTGGGGGGTTCACACTGAAGCTTTCTTT	CASSGSSWGVHTEAFF
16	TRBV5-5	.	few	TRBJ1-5	TGTGCCAGCAGCTTGTACGGAGCGGTAAGCAATCAGCCCCAGCATTTT	CASSLYGAVSNQPQHF
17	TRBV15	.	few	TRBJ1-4	TGTGCCACCAGCAGCACGGGCATGGGGGGGACTAATGAAAAACTGTTTTTT	CATSSTGMGGTNEKLFF
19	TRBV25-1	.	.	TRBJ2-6	TGTGCCAGCAGTGGCCTTGACAGGCCTCCGTCGGTAGGGGCCAACGTCCTGACTTTC	CASSGLDRPPSVGANVLTF
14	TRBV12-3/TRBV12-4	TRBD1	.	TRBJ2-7	TGTGCCAGCAGTGCATCCGGGACAGGGTACGAGCAGTACTTC	CASSASGTGYEQYF
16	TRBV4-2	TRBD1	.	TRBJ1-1	TGTGCCAGCAGCCAGCCTCCGGGACAGGGGGACACTGAAGCTTTCTTT	CASSQPPGQGDTEAFF
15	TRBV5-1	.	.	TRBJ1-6	TGCGCCAGCAGCCGAATAGGGGGTGATAATTCACCCCTCCACTTT	CASSRIGGDNSPLHF
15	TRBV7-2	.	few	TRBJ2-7	TGTGCCAGCAGCTTAGAAGGGCTAGAGACCTACGAGCAGTACTTC	CASSLEGLETYEQYF
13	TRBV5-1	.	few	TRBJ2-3	TGCGCCAGCAGAGGCCCTTTGGGGGATACGCAGTATTTT	CASRGPLGDTQYF
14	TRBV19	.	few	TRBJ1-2	TGTGCCAGTAGCTCAGCCGGGGCTTACTATGGCTACACCTTC	CASSSAGAYYGYTF
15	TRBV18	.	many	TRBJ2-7	TGTGCCAGCTCACCCTCCCCGGGAAGCTCCTACGAGCAGTACTTC	CASSPSPGSSYEQYF
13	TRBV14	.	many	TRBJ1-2	TGTGCCAGCAGCCAAATGGACGGTGATGGCTACACCTTC	CASSQMDGDGYTF